This TCR beta chain was profiled in a study of blood T cells in healthy people across ages. Study-level points and caveats: The CMV status of each donor remained undetermined, and this could have confounded shifts in expanded clonotypes.

A word on this clonotype: Its antigen is currently unknown.

V was cut by 3 bases and J by 0 bases, with 9 bases left in between. Germline V gives CDR1 DFQATT, CDR2 SNEGSKA (reference sequence). The CDR3 is 14 residues long. PCR was performed a second time for about 7 to 12 cycles using a sample-barcoded 5' primer and a J-beta primer mix. TCRdb passed the 5' RACE reads through MiXCR, listing each CDR3 protein once. The sample includes over 1,300,000 distinct CDR3 sequences, approximately 60% seen only once; the top ten take about 6.7%. The V and J genes are TRBV20-1 and TRBJ1-3; D is unclear. The TCR originated in a man between 18 and 29 years old in good health. Sequencing was performed on blood. DNA of the CDR3: TGCAGTGCTAGGGATCCATACTCTGGAAACACCATATATTTT. Translation: CSARDPYSGNTIYF.